The 15 T cell receptor beta chains presented below share a single source sample, sequenced in a study of blood T cell repertoires in COVID-19. Data came from immunoSEQ multiplex PCR; TCRdb stores just in-frame clones and leaves some out. The data hold about 97,000 clones, with around 87% observed a single time. The specimen was peripheral blood. These receptors came from a human donor in a cohort sampled during active COVID-19.

In this sample, this clone turned up once. The rearrangement uses TRBV5-1 and TRBJ2-1; D might be TRBD2 (5 bases). The ends were cut back, 6 bases at V and 0 bases at J, with 16 bases in the middle. Germline loops: CDR1 SGHRS, CDR2 YFSETQ. The CDR3 is 16 residues long. CDR3 sequence (DNA): TGCGCCAGCAACCTGCTGGGAGCGGCCTCCTACAATGAGCAGTTCTTC. Translation gives CASNLLGAASYNEQFF.

V and J are TRBV10-2 and TRBJ1-5; no clear D. CDR3 length equals 18 residues. The V gene's germline CDR1 is WSHSY and CDR2 SAAADI. V lost 0 bases to trimming and J lost 1 base, with 16 bases between them. The CDR3, as DNA: TGCGCCAGCAGTGAGTCTATAGGAGACGCAGAAAGCAATCAGCCCCAGCATTTT. This codes for CASSESIGDAESNQPQHF.

This sequence joins TRBV12-5 and TRBJ1-5; D is perhaps TRBD1 (6 bases). Germline CDR1 LGHNT, CDR2 FRNRAP. This CDR3 comprises 13 residues. V was trimmed by 1 base and J by 6 bases, leaving 7 bases between them. The CDR3 coding sequence is TGTGCTAGTGGTTTGGAACAGGGTCAGCCCCAGCATTTT. Translation: CASGLEQGQPQHF.

This clone was counted at least ten times. V is TRBV19 and J is TRBJ1-1; a possible D gene is TRBD1 (6 bases). V shed 3 bases and J shed 0 bases, with 11 bases lying between them. Per the germline V gene, CDR1 is LNHDA and CDR2 is SQIVND (reference sequence). This CDR3 is built from 15 residues. The CDR3 nucleotides read TGTGCCAGTAGTATTAACGGACAGATGAACACTGAAGCTTTCTTT. It encodes CASSINGQMNTEAFF.

This rearrangement joins TRBV5-5 to TRBJ2-1; TRBD2 matches 7 bases. CDR3 length: 15 amino acids. V was clipped by 1 base and J by 8 bases; unmatched bases: 9. In germline, CDR1 is SGHKS, CDR2 YYEKEE (reference sequence). For the CDR3, the DNA is TGTGCCAGCAGCTTGATTTCGGGAGGAGGGTATGAGCAGTTCTTC. Amino acid sequence: CASSLISGGGYEQFF. The variable domain in full, completed from reference TRBV5-5 and TRBJ2-1, reads DAGVTQSPTHLIKTRGQQVTLRCSPISGHKSVSWYQQVLGQGPQFIFQYYEKEERGRGNFPDRFSARQFPNYSSELNVNALLLGDSALYLCASSLISGGGYEQFFGPGTRLTVL.

Only a few counts were recorded for this clone. The rearrangement links TRBV19 to TRBJ2-7; 7 bases agree with TRBD1. V was clipped by 6 bases and J by 0 bases; unmatched bases: 8. There are 15 residues in the CDR3. CDR1 is LNHDA and CDR2 is SQIVND in the germline V gene (reference sequence). CDR3 sequence reads: CASRFRYRGSYEQYF. For the CDR3, the DNA is TGTGCCAGTAGATTCCGGTACAGGGGCTCCTACGAGCAGTACTTC.

This sequence joins TRBV10-3 and TRBJ2-2; D not certain. CDR3 length: 13 residues. The V gene's germline CDR1 is ENHRY and CDR2 SYGVKD. The V and J ends lost 6 bases and 3 bases respectively, with 8 bases between them. As DNA, the CDR3 is TGTGCCATCAGAGGAGATCACACCGGGGAGCTGTTTTTT. This sequence encodes CAIRGDHTGELFF.

J is TRBJ1-5 and V is TRBV2, with 7 bases that match TRBD1. CDR3 length: 15 residues. Germline CDR1 is SNHLY and CDR2 is FYNNEI. With 5 bases clipped from V and 1 base from J, the junction kept 5 bases outside the gene matches. CDR3 protein: CASSIDRASNQPQHF. In DNA form, the CDR3 reads TGTGCCAGCAGTATTGACAGGGCAAGCAATCAGCCCCAGCATTTT.

V gene TRBV19 combines with J gene TRBJ2-3; the D is unclear. V was pared by 9 bases and J by 0 bases, with 10 bases between. This CDR3 has 13 residues. The V gene's germline CDR1 is LNHDA and CDR2 SQIVND (reference sequence). The CDR3 protein is CASRIMSTDTQYF. CDR3 coding DNA: TGTGCCAGCAGAATTATGAGCACAGATACGCAGTATTTT. Variable domain in full (rest from reference TRBV19 and TRBJ2-3): DGGITQSPKYLFRKEGQNVTLSCEQNLNHDAMYWYRQDPGQGLRLIYYSQIVNDFQKGDIAEGYSVSREKKESFPLTVTSAQKNPTAFYLCASRIMSTDTQYFGPGTRLTVL.

The chain has TRBV21-1 and TRBJ1-1; the table's D gene call, TRBD1, was not cross checked with the DNA. TRBV21-1 is a recognized pseudogene. This CDR3 is built from 18 residues. Here the CDR3 DNA reads TGTGCCAGCAGCCTCCGGACAAGGACACGGCTTGCCTACACTGAAGCTTTCTTT. It specifies CASSLRTRTRLAYTEAFF.

V is TRBV28 and J is TRBJ1-3; possibly TRBD1 for D (5 bases). This CDR3 is built from 14 residues. Germline CDR1 MDHEN, CDR2 SYDVKM. V dropped 11 bases and J dropped 7 bases, with 21 bases sitting between them. The CDR3 coding sequence is TGTGCCGCCAAGGGGACTGATACGTGGAACACCATATATTTT. It yields the protein CAAKGTDTWNTIYF.

V and J are TRBV7-2 and TRBJ2-2; perhaps TRBD1 as D (6 bases). V was trimmed by 5 bases and J by 6 bases, leaving 19 bases between them. There are 16 residues in the CDR3. Germline values: CDR1 SGHTA, CDR2 FQGNSA. The CDR3 protein is CASSAQGRALSGELFF. The CDR3, as DNA: TGTGCCAGCAGCGCCCAGGGGCGAGCTTTGTCCGGGGAGCTGTTTTTT.

In this sample, this clone turned up once. This chain uses TRBV5-4 with TRBJ2-1; 8 nucleotides match TRBD2. Trimming at V came to 3 bases and at J to 0 bases, leaving 8 bases not matched to a gene. Germline assignment: CDR1 SGHNT and CDR2 YYREEE (reference sequence). The CDR3 totals 17 residues. The CDR3 protein is CASSSRGLVGSYNEQFF. CDR3 coding DNA: TGTGCCAGCAGCTCCCGGGGACTAGTGGGCTCCTACAATGAGCAGTTCTTC.

The chain uses TRBV6-5 and TRBJ1-4; D might be TRBD1 (5 bases). CDR1 MNHEY and CDR2 SVGAGI come from the germline V gene. The CDR3 is 15 residues long. V lost 4 bases and J 4 bases, leaving 13 bases between the germline ends. CDR3 protein: CASSSSGSVNEKLFF. CDR3 coding DNA: TGTGCCAGCAGTTCGTCAGGGTCGGTTAATGAAAAACTGTTTTTT.

This clone was seen only once. The rearrangement joins TRBV7-9 to TRBJ1-1; possibly TRBD1 for D (6 bases). The CDR3 covers 15 residues. Between the trimmed V and J ends, which lost 2 bases and 3 bases, there was a span of 13 bases. Germline V gives CDR1 SEHNR, CDR2 FQNEAQ (reference sequence). Here the CDR3 reads CASSLLQGQDTEAFF. The DNA of the CDR3 is TGTGCCAGCAGCTTATTACAGGGTCAAGACACTGAAGCTTTCTTT.